Given below is one T cell receptor (beta chain) in context. The data were obtained in a study of control samples from healthy donors and cancer patients. Using immunoSEQ multiplex PCR, the repertoire was profiled, and TCRdb retains in-frame clones only, with some absent. The table records roughly 170,000 clones, 80% to 95% of them present only once. What was sequenced was blood. This TCR was sampled from an older woman in good health.

The chain's CDR3 is CAWGGRDDTEAFF. CDR3 sequence (DNA): TGTGCCTGGGGAGGCAGGGACGACACTGAAGCTTTCTTT. The gene calls are TRBV30 and TRBJ1-1; D possibly corresponds to TRBD1 (5 bases). Per germline, CDR1 GTSNPN and CDR2 SVGIG (reference sequence). This CDR3 has 13 amino acids. The V end lost 5 bases, the J end lost 3 bases, and 13 bases lay between the germline ends.